The source of this T cell receptor beta chain is a study of breast tumors, draining lymph nodes, adjacent tissues. Broader study findings: Data only fit, rather than demonstrated, lymph node origin of most tumor T cells.

TCRdb re-called the multiplex PCR reads with MiXCR, one entry per CDR3 protein. The repertoire has about 180,000 distinct CDR3 sequences, 30% to 35% of them found once; the top ten carry more than 3.5%. In its sample, this clonotype was seen many times. Its antigen remains unknown. Breast cancer patients provided tissue from their axillary draining lymph nodes. The germline V gene encodes CDR1 KGHSH and CDR2 LQKENI. The V and J ends lost 4 bases and 2 bases respectively, with 12 bases between them. This CDR3 is built from 16 residues. This clonotype was obtained from a female donor with breast cancer. Some clones in this sample may be carry-over from other donors' samples. The V and J genes are TRBV18 and TRBJ2-6; D is possibly TRBD1 (6 bases). Specimen: axillary lymph node tissue. The CDR3 is CASSQPGEPGANVLTF. In DNA, the CDR3 is TGTGCCAGCTCACAGCCAGGGGAGCCTGGGGCCAACGTCCTGACTTTC.